This T cell receptor (beta chain) was observed in a study of CD8 T cells in Susac syndrome. The RNA, roughly 0.45 to 1 ug, was put through reverse transcription using random hexamers. The CDR3 of TCR beta was amplified by immunoSEQ multiplex PCR across 54 Vbeta and 13 Jbeta. MiXCR, applied by TCRdb to the immunoSEQ multiplex PCR reads, yields one record per CDR3 protein. There are 250,000 to 350,000 distinct CDR3 sequences in the sample; roughly 84% occur only once, and approximately 0.11% lies in the top ten. TCR beta from blood CD8+ and CD4+ T cells was sequenced. It was treatment-naive patients with stable or active relapsing-remitting disease who made up the multiple sclerosis controls. Negative isolation yielded CD4+ and CD8+ T cells, and FACS enriched TEMRA cells. The ends were cut back, 3 bases at V and 6 bases at J, with 11 bases in the middle. The CDR3 loop spans 14 amino acids. CDR1 and CDR2 (germline): KGHSH, LQKENI.

The V gene is TRBV18, the J gene TRBJ2-2; possibly TRBD2 for D (6 bases). Sequenced input: CD8+ T cells from PBMCs. This TCR derives from a human donor with multiple sclerosis. The CDR3 loop reads CASSPSGLPGELFF. CDR3 sequence (DNA): TGTGCCAGCTCACCGTCGGGACTCCCCGGGGAGCTGTTTTTT.